This T cell receptor (beta chain) came from a study of blood T cell repertoires in COVID-19. Across the study: Italy, Spain and the United States were the sources of the convalescent and acute COVID-19 samples. Sources were T cells, B-cell-depleted T cells, or PBMCs; the material itself was cDNA or gDNA.

Authors' methods: Researchers report that nucleated cell counts were estimated from reference gene primer amplification. Sequencing used immunoSEQ multiplex PCR; TCRdb keeps in-frame clones, though not all of them. V and J calls and clone size come straight from that table; D and trimming were deduced from the DNA. The profile shows about 50,000 clones, around 85% of them singletons. V gave up 6 bases and J gave up 5 bases; unmatched junction bases: 9. The germline V gene encodes CDR1 MDHEN and CDR2 SYDVKM. The length of the CDR3 is 15 residues. Sequenced input: peripheral blood. The chain employs TRBV28 and TRBJ1-5, with TRBD1 matching 8 bases. The receptor was isolated from a man aged 60 to 75 with acute or convalescent COVID-19. The CDR3 DNA reads TGTGCCAGCAGGACGGACAGGGCCGGTCATCAGCCCCAGCATTTT. Its translation is CASRTDRAGHQPQHF. Combining the CDR3 with reference TRBV28 and TRBJ1-5 gives the whole variable domain DVKVTQSSRYLVKRTGEKVFLECVQDMDHENMFWYRQDPGLGLRLIYFSYDVKMKEKGDIPEGYSVSREKKERFSLILESASTNQTSMYLCASRTDRAGHQPQHFGDGTRLSIL.